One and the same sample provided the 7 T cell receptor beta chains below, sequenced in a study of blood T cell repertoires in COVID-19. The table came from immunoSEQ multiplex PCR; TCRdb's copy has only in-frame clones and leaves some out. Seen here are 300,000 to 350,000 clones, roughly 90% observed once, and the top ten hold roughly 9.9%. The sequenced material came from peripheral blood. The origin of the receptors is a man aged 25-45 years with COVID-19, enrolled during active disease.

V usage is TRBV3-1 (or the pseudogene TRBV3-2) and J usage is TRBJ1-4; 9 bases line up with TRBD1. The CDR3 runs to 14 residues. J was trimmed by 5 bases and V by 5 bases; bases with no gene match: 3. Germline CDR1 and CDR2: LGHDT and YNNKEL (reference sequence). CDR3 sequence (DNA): TGTGCCAGCAGCACGGGACAGGGAAATGAAAAACTGTTTTTT. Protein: CASSTGQGNEKLFF.

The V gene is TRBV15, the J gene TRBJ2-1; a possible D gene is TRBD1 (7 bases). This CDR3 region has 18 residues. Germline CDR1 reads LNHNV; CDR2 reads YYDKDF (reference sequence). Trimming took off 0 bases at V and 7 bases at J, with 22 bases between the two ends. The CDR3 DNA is TGTGCCACCAGCAGAGATCCCTTTGGGACAGTTGGAGGGAATGAGCAGTTCTTC. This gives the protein CATSRDPFGTVGGNEQFF.

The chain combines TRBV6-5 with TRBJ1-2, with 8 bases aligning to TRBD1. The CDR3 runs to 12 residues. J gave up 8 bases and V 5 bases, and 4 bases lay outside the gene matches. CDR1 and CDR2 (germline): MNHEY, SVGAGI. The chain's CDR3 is CASSTRDRGYTF. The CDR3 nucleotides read TGTGCCAGCAGTACCCGGGACAGGGGCTACACCTTC.

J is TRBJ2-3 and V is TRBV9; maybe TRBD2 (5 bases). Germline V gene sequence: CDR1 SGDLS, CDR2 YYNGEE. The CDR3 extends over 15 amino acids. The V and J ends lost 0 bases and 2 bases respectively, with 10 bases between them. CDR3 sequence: CASSVVDFSTDTQYF. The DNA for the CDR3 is TGTGCCAGCAGCGTAGTGGACTTTTCCACAGATACGCAGTATTTT.

For the CDR3, the DNA is TGTGCCAGCAGCCAAGAAGGGACAGGGGCTAATGGCTACACCTTC. It yields the protein CASSQEGTGANGYTF. J is TRBJ1-2 and V is TRBV3-1 (or the pseudogene TRBV3-2); 10 nucleotides align to TRBD1. With V trimmed by 0 bases and J by 6 bases, 4 bases remained unmatched. CDR1 and CDR2 from the germline V gene are LGHDT and YNNKEL (reference sequence). The CDR3 spans 15 residues.

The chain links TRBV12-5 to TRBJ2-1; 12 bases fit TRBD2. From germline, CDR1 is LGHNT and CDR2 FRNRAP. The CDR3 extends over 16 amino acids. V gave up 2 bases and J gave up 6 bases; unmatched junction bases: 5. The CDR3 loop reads CASGLPLAGGGNEQFF. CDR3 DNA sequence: TGTGCTAGTGGTTTGCCCCTAGCGGGAGGGGGCAATGAGCAGTTCTTC.

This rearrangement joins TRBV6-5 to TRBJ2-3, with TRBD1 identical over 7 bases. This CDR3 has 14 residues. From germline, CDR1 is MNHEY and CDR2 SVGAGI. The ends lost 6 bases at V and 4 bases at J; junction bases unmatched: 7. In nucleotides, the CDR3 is TGTGCCAGCAGACCTGACAGGGAACCAGATACGCAGTATTTT. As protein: CASRPDREPDTQYF.